This T cell receptor (beta chain) was sequenced in a study of blood T cell repertoires in COVID-19. At the level of the study: The cDNA or gDNA used as material had been derived from T cells, B-cell-depleted T cells, or PBMCs.

Germline CDR1 SEHNR, CDR2 FQNEAQ (reference sequence). V gave up 3 bases and J gave up 7 bases, with 7 bases separating them. The CDR3 contains 12 residues. Assay: immunoSEQ multiplex PCR; the TCRdb copy retains only in-frame clones and omits some. Of roughly 170,000 clones listed, 70% to 90% are singletons. The chain employs TRBV7-9 and TRBJ1-5; D unresolved. The receptor was derived from a woman aged 45 to 65 with COVID-19, enrolled during active disease. The sample comprised peripheral blood. The CDR3 DNA follows: TGTGCCAGCAGCTTCGAGATGCAGCCCCAGCATTTT. Translated, it gives CASSFEMQPQHF.